One sample yielded the 22 T cell receptor beta chains listed below, sequenced in a study of shared clonotypes between healthy human individuals (dated by TCRdb to the early 2020s). Library preparation was by the immunoSEQ multiplex PCR assay. Entries here come from immuneACCESS through TCRdb and include only in-frame sequences with V and J called. Some clones fail to appear in such tables; in the studies checked, an unresolved V gene covers under half of the shortfall, and the cause of the remainder is unknown. The sample includes about 1.4 million clones, with over 95% observed a single time. The top ten clonotypes cover over 1% of the sample. Sequenced material: naive CD4+ T cells sorted from blood. The meaning of the sample's cell subset or site label: CD45RA+ positively selected. The receptors shown here come from a young man in good health.

The V gene is TRBV29-1, the J gene TRBJ1-1; no firm D call. The CDR3 contains 14 residues. Per germline, CDR1 SQVTM and CDR2 ANQGSEA. V gave up 6 bases and J gave up 0 bases, with 14 bases separating them. The CDR3 DNA reads as TGCAGCGTCGAGTTCGCCGGCGTGAACACTGAAGCTTTCTTT. This gives the protein CSVEFAGVNTEAFF.

This chain's CDR3 is CASSLGLATDEQYF. CDR3 in DNA: TGTGCCAGCAGTCTGGGACTAGCGACGGACGAGCAGTACTTC. The chain carries TRBV27 and TRBJ2-7, with 10 bases that match TRBD2. The germline CDR1 and CDR2 sequences are MNHEY and SMNVEV (reference sequence). The CDR3 runs to 14 residues. Unmatched junction bases numbered 6, after V lost 5 bases and J lost 5 bases.

This sequence joins TRBV28 and TRBJ2-3; tentative D call: TRBD1 (5 bases). Germline loops: CDR1 MDHEN, CDR2 SYDVKM. Trimming shortened V by 8 bases and J by 1 base, and 13 bases separated the two germline ends. This CDR3 region has 14 residues. The CDR3 here is CASQKIRGTDTQYF. The DNA of the CDR3 is TGTGCCAGCCAAAAGATCAGGGGCACAGATACGCAGTATTTT. The full variable domain, completed using reference TRBV28 and TRBJ2-3, is DVKVTQSSRYLVKRTGEKVFLECVQDMDHENMFWYRQDPGLGLRLIYFSYDVKMKEKGDIPEGYSVSREKKERFSLILESASTNQTSMYLCASQKIRGTDTQYFGPGTRLTVL.

V usage is TRBV28 and J usage is TRBJ1-2, with a weak D call TRBD1 (5 bases). CDR3 size: 12 residues. CDR1 MDHEN and CDR2 SYDVKM come from the germline V gene. CDR3 in DNA: TGTGCGTACGGGAGGGGAGTCTATGGCTACACCTTC. This encodes CAYGRGVYGYTF.

Details on this clone: Germline and junction disagree at one end, which may indicate a read error. The V gene is TRBV6-5, the J gene TRBJ2-1, with 8 positions matching TRBD2. The CDR3 is 15 residues long. CDR1 and CDR2 from the germline V gene are MNHEY and SVGAGI. In DNA form, the CDR3 reads TGTGCCAGCAGCCCCCGGGAGGGTAGGGGAGCGGCCTCCATCTTC. Translation: CASSPREGRGAASIF.

This clone was seen once. CDR3 DNA: TGTGCCAGCAGCTTAGGGGGACTACGGGTCGGGACCGGGGAGCTGTTTTTT. Its protein product is CASSLGGLRVGTGELFF. The chain carries TRBV7-8 and TRBJ2-2, with 7 bases aligning to TRBD2. In germline, CDR1 is SGHVS, CDR2 FQNEAQ. Germline trimming cut 1 base from V and 5 bases from J; bases unmatched to any gene: 10. The CDR3 covers 17 residues.

This chain connects TRBV29-1 to TRBJ2-1; 12 positions match TRBD2. J gave up 5 bases and V 4 bases, and 6 bases lay outside the gene matches. CDR1 and CDR2 from the germline V gene are SQVTM and ANQGSEA. The CDR3 is 15 amino acids. The CDR3 protein is CSVVPLAGGDNEQFF. CDR3 nucleotide sequence: TGCAGCGTTGTTCCACTAGCGGGAGGAGACAATGAGCAGTTCTTC.

CDR3 in DNA: TGTGCCAGCAGCCGGGGGGACTGGGCCTACGAGCAGTACTTC. Protein sequence: CASSRGDWAYEQYF. J is TRBJ2-7 and V is TRBV7-9; TRBD2 matches at 7 bases. The CDR3 has 14 residues. Trimming cost V 5 bases and J 2 bases; bases outside gene matches: 6. The germline V gene encodes CDR1 SEHNR and CDR2 FQNEAQ (reference sequence).

The gene calls are TRBV6-4 and TRBJ1-2; no definite D call. The CDR3 has 15 amino acids. Between the trimmed V and J ends, which lost 0 bases and 0 bases, there was a span of 8 bases. Germline CDR1 reads MRHNA; CDR2 reads SNTAGT. CDR3 sequence (DNA): TGTGCCAGCAGTGACTCGCCCAATACTAACTATGGCTACACCTTC. Its translation is CASSDSPNTNYGYTF.

This chain connects TRBV5-4 to TRBJ2-7; the match to TRBD1 covers 7 bases. This CDR3 has 14 amino acids. The trim removed 5 bases at V and 2 bases at J, leaving 7 bases unmatched. Per the germline V gene, CDR1 is SGHNT and CDR2 is YYREEE (reference sequence). The CDR3 nucleotides read TGTGCCAGCAGTTCAGACAGGGAGCCCTACGAGCAGTACTTC. Translated: CASSSDREPYEQYF.

V is TRBV11-2 and J is TRBJ2-7; D is ambiguous. Between the trimmed V and J ends, which lost 5 bases and 7 bases, there was a span of 9 bases. The CDR3 has 11 amino acids. Germline CDR1 and CDR2: SGHAT and FQNNGV. The CDR3 here is CASSLFGEQYF. CDR3 nucleotides: TGTGCCAGCAGCCTATTCGGGGAGCAGTACTTC.

The CDR3, as DNA: TGTGCCAGCAGTTCCAGCGGGATTCTCCACGAGCAGTACTTC. It is translated as CASSSSGILHEQYF. J is TRBJ2-7 and V is TRBV28; 7 nucleotides agree with TRBD2. The CDR3 consists of 14 residues. V shed 4 bases, J shed 5 bases, and the junction held 8 bases outside the gene matches. Germline assignment: CDR1 MDHEN and CDR2 SYDVKM. The full variable domain, in which reference TRBV28 and TRBJ2-7 provide the parts outside the CDR3, is DVKVTQSSRYLVKRTGEKVFLECVQDMDHENMFWYRQDPGLGLRLIYFSYDVKMKEKGDIPEGYSVSREKKERFSLILESASTNQTSMYLCASSSSGILHEQYFGPGTRLTVT.

V gene TRBV5-1 combines with J gene TRBJ2-3; D uncertain. Germline assignment: CDR1 SGHRS and CDR2 YFSETQ. V lost 1 base, J lost 1 base, and 7 bases lay in between. The CDR3 has 14 amino acids. This chain's CDR3 is CASSLFGGTDTQYF. The CDR3 nucleotides read TGCGCCAGCAGCTTGTTCGGAGGCACAGATACGCAGTATTTT. The variable domain in full, with the rest retrieved from reference TRBV5-1 and TRBJ2-3, is KAGVTQTPRYLIKTRGQQVTLSCSPISGHRSVSWYQQTPGQGLQFLFEYFSETQRNKGNFPGRFSGRQFSNSRSEMNVSTLELGDSALYLCASSLFGGTDTQYFGPGTRLTVL.

The chain employs TRBV18 and TRBJ1-1; tentative D call: TRBD1 (6 bases). Germline-derived CDR1 and CDR2 are KGHSH and LQKENI. The V gene lost 3 bases and the J gene lost 4 bases, with 18 bases spanning the gap. This CDR3 is built from 16 residues. The CDR3 region is CASSPLNYRVGTEAFF. In DNA form, the CDR3 reads TGTGCCAGCTCACCCCTCAACTACAGGGTAGGCACTGAAGCTTTCTTT.

A word on this clone: This same CDR3 is encoded by further DNA sequences in the sample. The rearrangement joins TRBV18 to TRBJ2-7; maybe TRBD1 (5 bases). Germline V gene lookup returns CDR1 KGHSH and CDR2 LQKENI. This CDR3 region has 12 residues. The V end lost 3 bases, the J end lost 6 bases, and 9 bases lay between the germline ends. CDR3 nucleotide sequence: TGTGCCAGCTCACCCCAGGGCATCGAGCAGTACTTC. Translating it yields CASSPQGIEQYF.

The chain is built from TRBV6-6 and TRBJ2-1, with D perhaps TRBD2 (5 bases). The CDR3 contains 12 residues. V shed 4 bases and J shed 10 bases, with 11 bases lying between them. The germline gives CDR1 MNHNY, CDR2 SVGAGI (reference sequence). The CDR3 DNA sequence: TGTGCCAGCAGTTTGAGGGATTACGAGCAGTTCTTC. Translation gives CASSLRDYEQFF.

The V call is TRBV5-3, the J call TRBJ2-3, with a possible D match to TRBD1 (7 bases). TRBV5-3 is an open reading frame, and its role is uncertain. The CDR3 is made up of 15 amino acids. The germline V and J ends were trimmed by 1 base and 0 bases, with 9 bases remaining between them. The CDR3 coding sequence is TGTGCCAGAAGCTTGCAGGGGGGTAGCACAGATACGCAGTATTTT. This translates into CARSLQGGSTDTQYF.

In its sample, this clone was seen once. This chain joins TRBV2 and TRBJ2-5, with TRBD2 matching over 11 bases. V trimming: 6 bases; J trimming: 5 bases; junction bases outside the gene matches: 14. The CDR3 loop spans 17 amino acids. CDR1 and CDR2 from the germline V gene are SNHLY and FYNNEI. CDR3 sequence: CASSAELLAGERETQYF. CDR3 DNA sequence: TGTGCCAGCAGCGCCGAACTACTAGCGGGAGAGCGGGAGACCCAGTACTTC. Using reference TRBV2 and TRBJ2-5 for the parts outside the CDR3, the full variable domain is EPEVTQTPSHQVTQMGQEVILRCVPISNHLYFYWYRQILGQKVEFLVSFYNNEISEKSEIFDDQFSVERPDGSNFTLKIRSTKLEDSAMYFCASSAELLAGERETQYFGPGTRLLVL.

The chain recombines TRBV5-6 with TRBJ2-5, with D possibly being TRBD1 (6 bases). The CDR3 is 13 residues long. Germline CDR1 SGHDT, CDR2 YYEEEE. Trimming left V 2 bases short and J 5 bases short, with 10 bases between. The CDR3 sequence is CASSFGTSETQYF. In nucleotides, the CDR3 is TGTGCCAGCAGCTTTGGGACATCGGAGACCCAGTACTTC.

The V and J genes are TRBV18 and TRBJ2-3; TRBD1 aligns across 8 bases. Unmatched junction bases numbered 8, after V lost 2 bases and J lost 1 base. Germline assignment: CDR1 KGHSH and CDR2 LQKENI. This CDR3 is 17 amino acids long. The CDR3 DNA sequence: TGTGCCAGCTCACCAATTACGCCGGGACAGGGCACAGATACGCAGTATTTT. Its protein product is CASSPITPGQGTDTQYF.

This chain joins TRBV5-1 and TRBJ1-2, with a tentative D call TRBD1 (6 bases). The germline V gene encodes CDR1 SGHRS and CDR2 YFSETQ. The CDR3 has 16 amino acids. Trimming cost V 2 bases and J 2 bases, with 16 bases left between them. The CDR3 here is CASSFVPGQANYGYTF. The CDR3, as DNA: TGCGCCAGCAGCTTTGTCCCGGGACAAGCCAACTATGGCTACACCTTC.

The chain recombines TRBV6-6 with TRBJ1-4; tentatively, D is TRBD1 (5 bases). Germline assignment: CDR1 MNHNY and CDR2 SVGAGI (reference sequence). CDR3 length: 14 amino acids. Trimming removed 4 bases at V and 3 bases at J, with 9 bases between. The CDR3 loop is CASSSRGANEKLFF. The CDR3 DNA sequence: TGTGCCAGCAGTTCTCGAGGGGCTAATGAAAAACTGTTTTTT.